This TCR beta chain was obtained from a study of spatial heterogeneity in lung cancer. Time point of the sample: sample taken at primary tumor resection. TCRs were sequenced from unsorted whole RNA of tumor, nontumor lung or PBMC. This clonotype has ten or more counts. TCRdb analysed the 5' RACE reads with MiXCR anew, one entry per CDR3 protein. Among 45,000 to 55,000 distinct CDR3 sequences, roughly 5.7% were seen once, and the ten largest hold over 8.5%. This CDR3 is 14 amino acids long. Trimming took off 4 bases at V and 9 bases at J, with 15 bases between the two ends. CDR1 and CDR2 from the germline V gene are LNHNV and YYDKDF (reference sequence).

The chain joins TRBV15 to TRBJ1-4; D unclear. Source: PBMCs, taken at surgery. This receptor was obtained from a male donor with early-stage non-small cell lung cancer. This CDR3 reads CATSNLDPNKKLFF. The CDR3, as DNA: TGTGCCACCAGCAACCTGGACCCAAATAAAAAACTGTTTTTT.